Below are 2 T cell receptor beta chains sequenced from a single sample in a study of regulatory T cells in long-lasting Graves disease. For TCR beta, libraries came from iRepertoire HTBI primers and Arm-PCR of CDR3 regions. A single record per CDR3 protein comes from TCRdb applying MiXCR to the multiplex PCR reads. The repertoire includes 300,000 to 500,000 distinct CDR3 sequences, roughly 20% of them detected once, and less than 25% sits in the top ten. Described time point: persistent/refractory GD, antithyroid drugs over 5 years with positive TRAb. PBMC RNA was the source of the TCR library. Sample: peripheral blood mononuclear cells (PBMCs), taken when the disease was refractory, from a patient treated with antithyroid drugs. The receptors were sampled from a female donor with Graves disease.

This clonotype was recorded at least ten times. J is TRBJ1-4 and V is TRBV28; 10 nucleotides align to TRBD1. The junction had 3 bases not matched to a gene; V was cut back by 6 bases and J by 5 bases. The CDR3 sequence is 14 residues long. CDR1 and CDR2 (germline): MDHEN, SYDVKM. Written as DNA, the CDR3 is TGTGCCAGCAGCACGGACAGGGGGAATGAAAAACTGTTTTTT. It translates to CASSTDRGNEKLFF.

This clonotype was seen a few times. The V call is TRBV11-2, the J call TRBJ2-7; 14 bases fit TRBD2. V trimming: 5 bases; J trimming: 1 base; junction bases outside the gene matches: 4. The CDR3 sequence is 16 residues long. Germline values: CDR1 SGHAT, CDR2 FQNNGV. The CDR3 is CASSTRLAGGSYEQYF. CDR3 DNA: TGTGCCAGCAGCACCCGACTAGCGGGAGGGTCCTACGAGCAGTACTTC.